The clone carrying this TCR beta chain was recorded many times. The antigen remains undetermined. Transcripts of RNA were the source for amplifying TCR beta CDR3 regions. First-round RT-PCR used HTBI primers; second-round multiplex PCR followed. TCRdb reprocessed the multiplex PCR reads via MiXCR and lists one record per CDR3 protein. The data show over 200,000 distinct CDR3 sequences, around 28% seen once. This entry comes from a study of Graves' ophthalmopathy and Graves' hyperthyroidism. Broader study findings: Blood also contained most of the expanded thyroid clonotypes above 0.001 frequency.

Sequencing was carried out using peripheral blood. This clonotype originated in a man aged 50 or older with Graves' ophthalmopathy.

In DNA, the CDR3 is TGTGCCAGCAGTTCTCCCCGTGAGGAGGGTTCCTACGAGCAGTACTTC. Translation gives CASSSPREEGSYEQYF. The rearrangement joins TRBV28 to TRBJ2-7, with D tentatively TRBD2 (6 bases). Deletions cut 4 bases from V and 1 base from J, with 17 bases between. The V gene's germline CDR1 is MDHEN and CDR2 SYDVKM. This CDR3 is 16 amino acids long.